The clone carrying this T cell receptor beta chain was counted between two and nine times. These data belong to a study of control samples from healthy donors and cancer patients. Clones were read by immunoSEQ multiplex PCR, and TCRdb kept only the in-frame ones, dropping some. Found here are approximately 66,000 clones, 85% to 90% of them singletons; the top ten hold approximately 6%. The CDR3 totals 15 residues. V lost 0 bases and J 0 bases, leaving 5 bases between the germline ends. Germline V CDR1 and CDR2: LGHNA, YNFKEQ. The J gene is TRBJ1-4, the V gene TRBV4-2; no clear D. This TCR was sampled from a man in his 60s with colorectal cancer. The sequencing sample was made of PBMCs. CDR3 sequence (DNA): TGTGCCAGCAGCCAAGAGGCAGCAACTAATGAAAAACTGTTTTTT. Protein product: CASSQEAATNEKLFF.